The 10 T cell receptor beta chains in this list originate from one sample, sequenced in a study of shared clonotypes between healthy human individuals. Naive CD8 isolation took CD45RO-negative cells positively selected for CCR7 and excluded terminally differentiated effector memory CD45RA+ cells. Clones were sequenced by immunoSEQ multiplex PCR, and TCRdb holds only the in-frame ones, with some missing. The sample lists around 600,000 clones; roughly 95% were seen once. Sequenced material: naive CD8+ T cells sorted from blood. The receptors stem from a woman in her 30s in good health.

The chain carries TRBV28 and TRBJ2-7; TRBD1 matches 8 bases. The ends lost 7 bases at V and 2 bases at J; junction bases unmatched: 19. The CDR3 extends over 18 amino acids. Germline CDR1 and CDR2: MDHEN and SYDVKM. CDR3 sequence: CASTLKPGRRDRPYEQYF. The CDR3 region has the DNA TGTGCCAGCACCCTGAAACCGGGGCGGCGGGACAGGCCCTACGAGCAGTACTTC.

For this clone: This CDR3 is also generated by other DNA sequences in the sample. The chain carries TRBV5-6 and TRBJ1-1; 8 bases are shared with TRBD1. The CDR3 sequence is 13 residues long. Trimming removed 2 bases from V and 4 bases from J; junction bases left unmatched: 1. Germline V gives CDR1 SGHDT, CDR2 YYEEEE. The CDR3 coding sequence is TGTGCCAGCAGCTTCGGACAGGGCACTGAAGCTTTCTTT. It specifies CASSFGQGTEAFF.

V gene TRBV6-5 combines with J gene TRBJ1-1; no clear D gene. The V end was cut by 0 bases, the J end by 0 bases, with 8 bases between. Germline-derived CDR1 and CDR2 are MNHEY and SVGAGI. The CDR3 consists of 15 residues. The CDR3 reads CASSYSGYLNTEAFF. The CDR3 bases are TGTGCCAGCAGTTACTCGGGGTACCTGAACACTGAAGCTTTCTTT.

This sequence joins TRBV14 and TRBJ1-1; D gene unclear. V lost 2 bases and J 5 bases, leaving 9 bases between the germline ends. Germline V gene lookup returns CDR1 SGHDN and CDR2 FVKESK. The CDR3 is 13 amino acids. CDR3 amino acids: CASSQQQRTEAFF. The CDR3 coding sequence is TGTGCCAGCAGCCAACAACAGAGAACTGAAGCTTTCTTT. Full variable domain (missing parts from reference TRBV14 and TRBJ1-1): EAGVTQFPSHSVIEKGQTVTLRCDPISGHDNLYWYRRVMGKEIKFLLHFVKESKQDESGMPNNRFLAERTGGTYSTLKVQPAELEDSGVYFCASSQQQRTEAFFGQGTRLTVV.

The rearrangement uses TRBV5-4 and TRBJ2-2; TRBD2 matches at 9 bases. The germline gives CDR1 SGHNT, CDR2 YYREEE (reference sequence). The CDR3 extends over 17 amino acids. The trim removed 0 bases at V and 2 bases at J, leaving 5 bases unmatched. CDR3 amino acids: CASSLDLAGLNTGELFF. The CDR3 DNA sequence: TGTGCCAGCAGCTTGGACCTAGCGGGACTAAACACCGGGGAGCTGTTTTTT.

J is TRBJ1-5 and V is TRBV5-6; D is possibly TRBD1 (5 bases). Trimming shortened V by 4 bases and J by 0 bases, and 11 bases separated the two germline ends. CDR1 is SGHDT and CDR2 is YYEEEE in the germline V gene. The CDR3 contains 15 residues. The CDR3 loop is CASSLGGNSNQPQHF. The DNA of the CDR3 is TGTGCCAGCAGCCTGGGGGGGAATAGCAATCAGCCCCAGCATTTT.

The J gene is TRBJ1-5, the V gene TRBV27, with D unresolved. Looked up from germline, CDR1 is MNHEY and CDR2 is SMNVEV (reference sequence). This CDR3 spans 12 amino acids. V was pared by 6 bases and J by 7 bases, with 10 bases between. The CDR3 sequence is CASRGSGQPQHF. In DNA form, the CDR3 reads TGTGCCAGCAGGGGGTCGGGACAGCCCCAGCATTTT.

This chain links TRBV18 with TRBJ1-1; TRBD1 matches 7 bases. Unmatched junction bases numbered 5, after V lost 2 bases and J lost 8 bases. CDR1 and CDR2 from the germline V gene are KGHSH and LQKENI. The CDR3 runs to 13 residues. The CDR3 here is CASSPGGQPEAFF. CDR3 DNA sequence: TGTGCCAGCTCACCAGGGGGACAGCCCGAAGCTTTCTTT.

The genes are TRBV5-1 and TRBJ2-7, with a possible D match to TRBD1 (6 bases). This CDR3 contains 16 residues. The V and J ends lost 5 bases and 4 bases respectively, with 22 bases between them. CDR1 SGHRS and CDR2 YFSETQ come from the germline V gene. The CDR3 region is CASRINPGQGIYEQYF. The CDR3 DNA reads TGCGCCAGCAGAATAAACCCAGGGCAGGGGATATACGAGCAGTACTTC.

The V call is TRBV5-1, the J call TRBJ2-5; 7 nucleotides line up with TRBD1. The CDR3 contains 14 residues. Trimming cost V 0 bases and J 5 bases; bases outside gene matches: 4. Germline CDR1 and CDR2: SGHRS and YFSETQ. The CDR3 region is CASSLEGGSETQYF. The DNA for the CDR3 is TGCGCCAGCAGCTTGGAAGGGGGCTCGGAGACCCAGTACTTC.